This T cell receptor beta chain derives from a study of human T cells and chemical hapten exposure. Study in general: Sensitizing treatment utilized 2% DPC over a roughly 2 cm by roughly 2 cm portion of upper inner arm skin. 0.01% DPC was applied to the upper back in patch tests, which were read at 6 days.

As originally analysed: There were a median of around 100,000 TCRs per sample, with a range from about 20,000 to 700,000. From the RACE reads, TCRdb called clonotypes with MiXCR, one entry per CDR3 protein. V and J calls and clone size were set by TCRdb, not the authors. Of tens of thousands of distinct CDR3 sequences in the sample, around a third were seen once. Within the sample, this clonotype is medium-sized. The time point: patch test 1, 2 weeks after DPC sensitization. Sample treatment: therapeutic diphenylcyclopropenone sensitization with weekly scalp DPC. Germline CDR1 and CDR2: DFQATT and SNEGSKA (reference sequence). The V gene lost 2 bases and the J gene lost 0 bases, with 7 bases spanning the gap. The length of the CDR3 is 14 residues.

The V and J genes are TRBV20-1 and TRBJ1-4, with D perhaps TRBD1 (6 bases). Sequenced material: whole blood, taken in connection with sensitization to the hapten diphenylcyclopropenone (DPC). This clonotype was obtained from a middle-aged man with alopecia areata. Some clones in this sample may be carry-over from other donors' samples. CDR3 DNA: TGCAGTGCTAGAAAGGGGGCAACTAATGAAAAACTGTTTTTT. It specifies CSARKGATNEKLFF.